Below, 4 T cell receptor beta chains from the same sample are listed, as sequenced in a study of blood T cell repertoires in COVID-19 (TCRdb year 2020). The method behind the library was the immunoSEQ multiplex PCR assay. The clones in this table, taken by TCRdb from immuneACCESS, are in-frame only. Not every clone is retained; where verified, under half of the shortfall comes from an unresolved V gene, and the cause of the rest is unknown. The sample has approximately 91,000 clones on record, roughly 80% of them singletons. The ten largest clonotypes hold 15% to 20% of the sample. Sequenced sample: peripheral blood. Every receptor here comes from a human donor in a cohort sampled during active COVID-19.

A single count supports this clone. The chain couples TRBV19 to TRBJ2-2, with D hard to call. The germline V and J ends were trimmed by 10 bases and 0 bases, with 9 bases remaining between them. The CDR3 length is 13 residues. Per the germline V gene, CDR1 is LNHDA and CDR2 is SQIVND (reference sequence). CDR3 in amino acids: CATENSNTGELFF. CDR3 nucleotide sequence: TGTGCCACCGAAAACTCGAACACCGGGGAGCTGTTTTTT.

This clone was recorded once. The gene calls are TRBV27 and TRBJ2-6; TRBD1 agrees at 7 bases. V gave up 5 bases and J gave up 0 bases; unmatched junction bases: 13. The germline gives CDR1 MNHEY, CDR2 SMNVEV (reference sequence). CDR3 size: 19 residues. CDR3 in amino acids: CASSPLSTGVHSGANVLTF. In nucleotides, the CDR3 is TGTGCCAGCAGTCCGTTATCCACAGGGGTGCACTCTGGGGCCAACGTCCTGACTTTC.

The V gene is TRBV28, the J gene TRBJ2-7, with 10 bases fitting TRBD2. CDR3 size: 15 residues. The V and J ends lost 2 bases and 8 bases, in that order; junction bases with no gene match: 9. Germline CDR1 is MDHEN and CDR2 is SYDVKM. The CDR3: CASSLSGSGRRKQYF. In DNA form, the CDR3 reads TGTGCCAGCAGTTTAAGTGGTAGCGGGAGGAGGAAGCAGTACTTC.

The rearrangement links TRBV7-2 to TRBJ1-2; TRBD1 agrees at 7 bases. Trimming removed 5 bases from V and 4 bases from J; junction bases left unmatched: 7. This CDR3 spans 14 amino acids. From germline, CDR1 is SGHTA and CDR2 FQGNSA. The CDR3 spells CASSLGTETYGYTF. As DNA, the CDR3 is TGTGCCAGCAGCCTAGGGACAGAGACCTATGGCTACACCTTC. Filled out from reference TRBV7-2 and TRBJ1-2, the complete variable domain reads GAGVSQSPSNKVTEKGKDVELRCDPISGHTALYWYRQSLGQGLEFLIYFQGNSAPDKSGLPSDRFSAERTGGSVSTLTIQRTQQEDSAVYLCASSLGTETYGYTFGSGTRLTVV.